This T cell receptor (beta chain) emerged from a study of technical replicates of blood from a handful of donors. Generated by immunoSEQ multiplex PCR, the TCRdb table keeps only in-frame clones and is missing some. Of tens of thousands of clones in the sample, roughly 88% were seen once. The specimen sequenced was PBMCs. The receptor comes from a human donor in good health. Some clones in this sample may be carry-over from other donors' samples.

The CDR3 spells CASSLGSSPGTNEKLFF. As DNA, the CDR3 is TGTGCCAGCAGCTTGGGATCCTCACCGGGTACTAATGAAAAACTGTTTTTT. V is TRBV5-8 and J is TRBJ1-4, with D hard to call. Trimming removed 0 bases at V and 2 bases at J, with 14 bases between. CDR3 length: 17 amino acids. Germline V CDR1 and CDR2: SGHTS, YDEGEE.